What follows is one T cell receptor (beta chain) and its context. TCRdb re-derived calls from the 5' RACE reads in MiXCR, one entry per CDR3 protein. The table shows 40,000 or so distinct CDR3 sequences, with about 10% occurring only once. Time point denoted: blood at routine non-recurrence follow-up after resection. These data are taken from a study of spatial heterogeneity in lung cancer. This CDR3 has 10 residues. Trimming shortened V by 3 bases and J by 5 bases, and 0 bases separated the two germline ends. Germline V CDR1 and CDR2: SGDLS, YYNGEE. The sequenced sample was PBMCs, obtained at follow-up. This sequence was found in a female donor with early-stage non-small cell lung cancer. The chain uses TRBV9 and TRBJ2-1; no definite D call. The DNA of the CDR3 is TGTGCCAGCAGCGACAATGAGCAGTTCTTC. It encodes CASSDNEQFF.